This T cell receptor beta chain is drawn from a study of cytomegalovirus exposure and HLA in healthy donors (dated by TCRdb to about 2017). Background for the entire study: An earlier analysis of approximately 640 of the donors reported 250 to 300 Gb of sequence data and 100 million to 130 million unique TCR beta sequences from 190 million or so T cells. About 320 gigabases of sequencing data and approximately 80 million unique TCR sequences were included in an early release covering over 600 HLA-typed donors. The genetic ancestry cluster associated with self-reported Caucasian donors included about 84% of the 398 genotyped donors. The aim of the study was to test whether cataloging public T cell receptors could identify signatures of past pathogen exposure. The study profiled the T cell repertoires of approximately 700 subjects by immunosequencing and related them to cytomegalovirus serostatus. A separate validation cohort of roughly 130 different subjects was used in addition to the 666-subject first cohort. To predict cytomegalovirus infection status, the study brought together high-throughput TCR immunosequencing, statistical association of individual TCRs with disease status, and machine learning. In a later analysis, previously published TCR beta repertoires from 670 or so donors were re-analyzed and high-resolution HLA genotyping was added so that TCR occurrence patterns could be studied. The later analysis used no new phenotypic data to find candidate immune exposures, relying instead on TCR beta sequences and their occurrence across donors. An earlier analysis of 587 of the donors used high-throughput TCR beta sequencing to judge whether each TCR beta V gene segment behaved as functional or pseudogenic. Donor age, sex, ethnicity and CMV serostatus were collected together with the repertoire data. A later genetic analysis used genome-wide SNP genotypes for about 65% of the roughly 700 donors, treating that subset as a discovery cohort. All discovery cohort repertoires had been generated using a single sequencing platform. Class I and class II HLA loci were covered by the typing at four-digit resolution. The number of typed donors differed by locus: about 620-630 for A, B, C, DRB1 and DQB1; 500 to 550 for DQA1; fewer than 610 for DPA1; and roughly 470 for DPB1. Four to six DR-DQ haplotypes were handled as single units for association and clustering, since linkage in the cohort was strong. On average, roughly 250,000 unique TCR beta nucleotide sequences were sequenced per donor among 398 genotyped donors of the cohort, with 15% to 20% of those sequences being non-productive. Broad study findings and their caveats: The authors suggested that the approach could potentially be extended to other disease states and immunological phenotypes. In an earlier analysis of about 540 of the donors, most TCR beta V segments were observed in productive rearrangements about 90% or about 30% of the time, broadly matching IMGT annotations. According to a later analysis, most CMV-associated TCR beta chains appeared to be HLA-restricted, and the HLA associations seemed to be driven largely by CMV exposure. A group of highly shared sequence variants was considered likely to be a technical artifact of the sequencing pipeline. HLA typing was unavailable for some donors at each locus, so association tests used only the typed subset. The study gave a list of more than 150 TCR beta chains associated with cytomegalovirus. In a later genetic analysis, a missense DCLRE1C variant was associated with V-gene and J-gene trimming of TCR beta chains, and the association was replicated in an independent cohort. A later analysis found that HLA-associated TCR beta chains were more clonally expanded and had lower generation probabilities than equally common non-associated chains. Specific HLA alleles were associated with some 15,000 TCR beta sequences at a false discovery rate of 0.05 in a later analysis. According to a later analysis, parvovirus B19, influenza, CMV and Epstein-Barr virus appeared linked to several top co-occurrence clusters. In this cohort, only TCR beta chains were sequenced, and detectable features were limited by the absence of alpha or paired-chain data. The earlier analysis of about 600 of the donors excluded some 15 rarely observed V segments, including chromosome 9 orphons, because counts were too low. Some IMGT-functional V segments, including TRBV6-2 and TRBV6-3, could not be distinguished by the 87-base-pair reads and were therefore excluded. In vitro tests confirmed that a few of the cytomegalovirus-associated TCR beta chains recognize cytomegalovirus antigens. A later genetic analysis reported fewer N-insertions in productive TCRs among donors in an Asian-associated ancestry cluster than the approximately 670-donor mean. A further reported finding was that TCR beta sequences accurately predicted the HLA-A and HLA-B alleles for most subjects in the first cohort. The classifier was reported to diagnose cytomegalovirus status with high specificity and sensitivity in both the original cohort and the validation cohort. For the cohort, immune exposure information was limited to CMV serostatus. While some public TCRs were present in many individuals, most TCR sequences turned up only very rarely across donors. In a later analysis, TCR association rates were found to vary across HLA loci, with the most associated TCRs seen for DRB1 alleles and the fewest for HLA-C alleles. When HLA alleles, especially DR and DQ, strongly co-occurred, TCR associations were difficult to assign to individual alleles. Sequencing depth was assumed to be roughly uniform across donors in the presence/absence analyses, though that assumption may not hold. Linkage disequilibrium might explain the correlated functional status among segregating V segments, but an unknown experimental factor could not be ruled out.

In total, more than 500 healthy bone marrow donors made up the cohort. All cohort members were sampled while nominally healthy, although unrecorded immune exposures were likely present. The donor tested CMV seropositive and was one of the 289 seropositive cohort members. Every donor gave a peripheral blood sample, and the peripheral blood mononuclear cells from that sample were used for TCR beta sequencing. Genomic DNA extraction from the blood cell samples was performed with the Qiagen DNeasy Blood Extraction Kit. The CDR3, cysteine through phenylalanine, is 12 amino acids long. Only the CDR3 region is kept as DNA, spanning 36 bases read in frame from base 1. Reading the germline V gene gives CDR1 SQVTM and CDR2 ANQGSEA. The junction carries 15 bases between V and J, which are trimmed by 2 bases and 11 bases respectively. Library preparation was by the immunoSEQ multiplex PCR assay. The multiplex PCR relied on a mix of 60 forward primers for TCR Vbeta segments and 13 reverse primers for TCR Jbeta segments. A multiplex PCR assay on genomic DNA amplified the CDR3 region of rearranged TCR beta genes. Amplified TCR beta libraries were sequenced as 87-base-pair reads on the Illumina HiSeq System. Under the source paper's analysis protocol: Across the 670 or so repertoires, a later analysis counted about 81 million unique TCR beta chains, approximately 12 million of which were shared by at least two donors. A nearest-neighbor algorithm error-corrected the raw reads and collapsed the reads into unique sequences, merging closely related sequences to remove PCR and sequencing errors. V, D and J gene segments were assigned by aligning CDR3 sequences to IMGT reference sequences. For a sequence to be retained, a match of at least six nucleotides was required to both a V gene segment and a J gene segment. A rearrangement was called productive if the CDR3 had no stop codons and remained in frame with V and J, and every other rearrangement was called non-productive. Following IMGT convention, CDR3 was defined as the stretch from the second conserved V-encoded cysteine to the conserved J-encoded phenylalanine. Sequences without an unambiguous match to a single V gene segment were excluded from the earlier analysis of over 500 of the donors. An earlier analysis of fewer than 750 of the donors classified V segments as functional when productive rearrangements were above 56.7% and as segregating when the standard deviation between donors was above 5%. A statistical classification framework was built for diagnosing cytomegalovirus status from the catalog of TCR beta chain sequences. A later analysis assigned V and J genes by comparing TCR nucleotide sequences with IMGT/GENE-DB human TR gene sequences. Using the TCRdist pipeline, a later analysis assigned CDR3 sequences along with most-parsimonious VDJ recombination scenarios. In a later analysis, every TCR beta chain was defined by the combination of its CDR3 amino acid sequence and its V-gene family, and reads without a unique V-gene family were dropped. In a later analysis, several hundred highly shared, low-generation-probability nucleotide sequences were removed to address suspected cross-contamination and a sequencing artifact. For each public chain, a later analysis derived a clonal expansion index from normalized ranks of inferred template counts within each repertoire. A later analysis computed generation probabilities with a VDJ recombination model fitted to out-of-frame rearrangements, and checked the results against IGoR. In a later analysis, hypergeometric tests were used to score TCR-TCR, TCR-HLA and TCR-CMV co-occurrence, with a repertoire-size bias correction applied to TCR pairs. A later analysis estimated false discovery rates by permuting HLA or CMV assignments 20 times. In a later analysis, co-occurring TCRs were grouped with DBSCAN, and TCRdist sequence similarity was added when clustering was performed within HLA-allele-positive subsets. Repertoires with fewer than 30,000 or more than 120,000 public chains were left out of co-occurrence clustering, as were about 5 repertoires with anomalous nucleotide sharing. TCRdb provides this immuneACCESS table in a form limited to in-frame rearrangements. Some clones are lacking; in checked studies, under half of them reflect an unresolved V gene, and why the rest are absent is not known. V, J and clone size were drawn from that table, and D and trimming were deduced from the DNA. The sample contains about 190,000 clones, 77% of them found a single time. The leading ten clones occupy 2% to 2.5% of the sample.

On this clone itself: Its specific antigen is unknown. Base quality data are lacking; no much larger clone is found one base away.

The chain uses TRBV29-1 and TRBJ1-1; TRBD1 could be the D gene, as 6 bases match. The sequence was collected from a woman aged 30 to 39 in good health and CMV-seropositive. Input material: PBMCs. The bases read TGCAGCGTTGAACCGGGGGGGGGCTGGGCTTTCTTT. Protein translation: CSVEPGGGWAFF.